Listed below are T cell receptor beta chains from one sample, sequenced in a study of blood T cell repertoires in COVID-19. The table came from immunoSEQ multiplex PCR; TCRdb's copy has only in-frame clones and leaves some out. Here the sample spans approximately 320,000 clones, about 82% being singletons. The sequencing input was peripheral blood. These receptors came from a human donor in a cohort sampled during active COVID-19. CDR3s leave out the opening cysteine and the closing phenylalanine or tryptophan.

TRBV7-3,TRBJ1-1,ASSHAGTGGAGTEAF
TRBV7-9,TRBJ1-5,ASSLARGQGASQPQH
TRBV9,TRBJ1-2,ASSVDVSNYGYT
TRBV20-1,TRBJ1-4,SASDSFNEKLF
TRBV30,TRBJ1-2,AWSKGGMGYGYT
TRBV7-9,TRBJ2-7,ASTSSPGQGYEQY
TRBV29-1,TRBJ2-3,SVEARQLSDTQY
TRBV5-4,TRBJ1-1,ASSPVSRATEAF
TRBV18,TRBJ2-5,ASSSRPFQETQY
TRBV18,TRBJ2-7,ASSPQGAAYEQY
TRBV5-1,TRBJ1-1,ASSLGGPNTEAF
TRBV3-1/TRBV3-2,TRBJ2-3,ASSQGVMEGAADTQY
TRBV7-6,TRBJ1-4,ASSLEQGLANEKLF
TRBV12-5,TRBJ2-3,ASGLAGGTDTQY
TRBV18,TRBJ2-1,ASSPETREQF
TRBV19,TRBJ2-7,ASGEGAGGEQY
TRBV7-6,TRBJ1-1,ASSLGGGAGTEAF
TRBV12-3/TRBV12-4,TRBJ1-2,ASSPIPGGYT
TRBV6-2/TRBV6-3,TRBJ2-2,ASSYWSGPAGELF
TRBV10-3,TRBJ1-2,AISESTGNYGYT
TRBV25-1,TRBJ2-1,ASAEAGGIDNEQF
TRBV29-1,TRBJ1-1,SVDLGGTEAF
TRBV3-1/TRBV3-2,TRBJ2-7,ASSQGVAGFEQY
TRBV6-5,TRBJ2-3,ASSYGAPLDTQY
TRBV27,TRBJ1-6,ASSPPGTGRNSPLH
TRBV19,TRBJ2-1,ASSRDRGNNEQF
TRBV5-8,TRBJ1-2,ASSFETTGIGYT
TRBV5-1,TRBJ1-6,ASRAINSPLH
TRBV5-3,TRBJ2-7,ARSLDGTEDEQY
TRBV3-1/TRBV3-2,TRBJ1-3,ASSHEQGTSGNTIY
TRBV12-5,TRBJ1-5,ASGSTTKLGRDTDWNQPQH
TRBV14,TRBJ2-7,ASSQVRYEQY
TRBV5-4,TRBJ2-2,ASSFLGGERGKLF
TRBV27,TRBJ1-1,ASSLSAGVNTEAF
TRBV10-3,TRBJ2-7,AISESGGSYEQY
TRBV27,TRBJ1-5,ASSLIGGADQPQH
TRBV5-5,TRBJ2-5,ASSWGQGEETQY